The 18 T cell receptor beta chains in this list originate from one sample, sequenced in a study of shared clonotypes between healthy human individuals. TCRdb's table, derived via immunoSEQ multiplex PCR, lists solely in-frame clones and lacks some. Altogether approximately 1.4 million clones are present, approximately 98% being singletons, with the ten largest covering 0.4% to 0.55%. Sequencing used naive CD4+ T cells sorted from blood. Noted subset: CD45RA+ positively selected. The receptors here all came from a man aged 25-40 years in good health.

V gene TRBV18 combines with J gene TRBJ2-7; D possibly matches TRBD1 or TRBD2 (6 bases each). V gave up 3 bases and J gave up 5 bases, with 20 bases separating them. CDR1 and CDR2 from the germline V gene are KGHSH and LQKENI. The CDR3 runs to 16 residues. The CDR3 DNA follows: TGTGCCAGCTCACCTTCCCCTCCCGGAGGGGGTAACGAGCAGTACTTC. Translated, it gives CASSPSPPGGGNEQYF.

The gene calls are TRBV16 and TRBJ1-5; tentatively, D is TRBD1 (6 bases). Germline V gene data show CDR1 as KGHSY and CDR2 as FQNENV. V lost 0 bases to trimming and J lost 5 bases, with 14 bases between them. The CDR3 sequence is 16 residues long. The CDR3 loop is CASSQSGQGLHQPQHF. The CDR3 DNA reads TGTGCCAGCAGCCAATCGGGGCAGGGGCTCCATCAGCCCCAGCATTTT.

The chain combines TRBV9 with TRBJ2-3; unclear D gene. Per the germline V gene, CDR1 is SGDLS and CDR2 is YYNGEE. V lost 0 bases to trimming and J lost 3 bases, with 8 bases between them. The CDR3 loop spans 14 amino acids. CDR3 loop: CASSVAYRTDTQYF. The CDR3 bases are TGTGCCAGCAGCGTAGCTTACAGAACAGATACGCAGTATTTT.

The CDR3, as DNA: TGCGCCAGCAGCTGGGGGACATTCCAAGAGACCCAGTACTTC. Translated, it gives CASSWGTFQETQYF. The chain links TRBV5-1 to TRBJ2-5, with D possibly being TRBD1 (6 bases). The ends were cut back, 3 bases at V and 1 base at J, with 10 bases in the middle. This CDR3 spans 14 amino acids. Germline CDR1 is SGHRS and CDR2 is YFSETQ.

CDR3 bases: TGTGCCAGCAGGAAGACAGGGGGGTACAATGAGCAGTTCTTC. Residues: CASRKTGGYNEQFF. The gene calls are TRBV6-5 and TRBJ2-1; 9 positions agree with TRBD1. The CDR3 totals 14 residues. V dropped 6 bases and J dropped 4; count of bases not matched to a gene: 4. CDR1 MNHEY and CDR2 SVGAGI come from the germline V gene.

The chain combines TRBV6-5 with TRBJ2-7; tentative D call: TRBD1 (6 bases). This CDR3 is 16 amino acids long. V shed 0 bases and J shed 4 bases, with 16 bases lying between them. Germline values: CDR1 MNHEY, CDR2 SVGAGI. In DNA, the CDR3 is TGTGCCAGCAGTTACTCGAATTTGGGGGCCTCTTACGAGCAGTACTTC. Residues: CASSYSNLGASYEQYF.

The chain employs TRBV27 and TRBJ1-1; 8 bases map to TRBD1. The junction had 10 bases not matched to a gene; V was cut back by 5 bases and J by 2 bases. This CDR3 region has 16 residues. Germline V lookup: CDR1 MNHEY, CDR2 SMNVEV (reference sequence). CDR3 amino acids: CASSPRTGRSNTEAFF. The CDR3 nucleotides read TGTGCCAGCAGTCCACGGACAGGGAGGTCAAACACTGAAGCTTTCTTT.

Remarks on this clone: Other DNA sequences of this sample code for an identical CDR3. The chain links TRBV7-2 to TRBJ1-5, with D unclear. Trimming left V 3 bases short and J 0 bases short, with 9 bases between. The germline V gene encodes CDR1 SGHTA and CDR2 FQGNSA. The CDR3 has 15 amino acids. The CDR3 here is CASSLAEYSNQPQHF. CDR3 in DNA: TGTGCCAGCAGCTTGGCGGAGTATAGCAATCAGCCCCAGCATTTT.

The DNA for the CDR3 is TGTGCCAGCTCACCGACAGGGCCACCCTACAATGAGCAGTTCTTC. Translated: CASSPTGPPYNEQFF. The chain employs TRBV18 and TRBJ2-1; TRBD1 matches at 7 bases. Losses at the gene ends were 3 bases for V and 2 bases for J; bases not matched to a gene: 4. CDR3 length: 15 amino acids. CDR1 is KGHSH and CDR2 is LQKENI in the germline V gene. The variable domain in full, completed from reference TRBV18 and TRBJ2-1, reads NAGVMQNPRHLVRRRGQEARLRCSPMKGHSHVYWYRQLPEEGLKFMVYLQKENIIDESGMPKERFSAEFPKEGPSILRIQQVVRGDSAAYFCASSPTGPPYNEQFFGPGTRLTVL.

V is TRBV2 and J is TRBJ1-5; D gene unclear. Trimming stripped 0 bases from V and 0 bases from J, with 6 bases between. The germline V gene has CDR1 SNHLY and CDR2 FYNNEI. The CDR3 contains 15 residues. This chain's CDR3 is CASSEASASNQPQHF. The DNA of the CDR3 is TGTGCCAGCAGTGAAGCTTCAGCTAGCAATCAGCCCCAGCATTTT.

J is TRBJ1-3 and V is TRBV4-1; the D gene is possibly TRBD1 (6 bases). Germline assignment: CDR1 MGHRA and CDR2 YSYEKL. The CDR3 loop spans 15 amino acids. Trimming stripped 5 bases from V and 3 bases from J, with 14 bases between. The CDR3, as DNA: TGCGCCAGCAGCGTACAGGGTTTCGTTGGAAACACCATATATTTT. Its protein is CASSVQGFVGNTIYF.

The V gene is TRBV6-1, the J gene TRBJ2-7; D remains unclear. Germline CDR1 and CDR2: MNHNS and SASEGT. The V gene lost 6 bases and the J gene lost 6 bases, with 12 bases spanning the gap. The CDR3 spans 12 residues. CDR3 region: CASSVPVSEQYF. Here the CDR3 DNA reads TGTGCCAGCAGCGTTCCGGTGAGCGAGCAGTACTTC.

V gene TRBV6-1 combines with J gene TRBJ2-5; possible D gene TRBD2, 6 bases. The germline CDR1 and CDR2 sequences are MNHNS and SASEGT. V was pared by 6 bases and J by 5 bases, with 16 bases between. CDR3 size: 14 residues. As DNA, the CDR3 is TGTGCCAGCAGGTTTACGGGAGTTGGGGAGACCCAGTACTTC. It codes for CASRFTGVGETQYF.

This chain connects TRBV6-1 to TRBJ2-5; D call uncertain. V lost 4 bases, J lost 5 bases, and 11 bases lay in between. Germline V gene lookup returns CDR1 MNHNS and CDR2 SASEGT. The CDR3 spans 13 residues. The CDR3, as DNA: TGTGCCAGCAGTGCCTTCCCAGAGGAGACCCAGTACTTC. It yields the protein CASSAFPEETQYF.

This clone showed up just once. The V call is TRBV6-5, the J call TRBJ2-1; no reliable D call. Germline V gene lookup returns CDR1 MNHEY and CDR2 SVGAGI. V was trimmed by 2 bases and J by 0 bases, leaving 8 bases between them. The CDR3 length is 15 residues. The CDR3 here is CASSYLTGSYNEQFF. As DNA, the CDR3 is TGTGCCAGCAGTTACCTAACCGGCTCCTACAATGAGCAGTTCTTC.

The chain has TRBV5-4 and TRBJ2-7, with a tentative D call TRBD1 (5 bases). CDR3 length: 14 amino acids. Trimming stripped 0 bases from V and 5 bases from J, with 12 bases between. Looked up from germline, CDR1 is SGHNT and CDR2 is YYREEE (reference sequence). Here the CDR3 DNA reads TGTGCCAGCAGCTTGGGCAGGGCCTGGGACGAGCAGTACTTC. Amino acids: CASSLGRAWDEQYF. The full variable domain, in which reference TRBV5-4 and TRBJ2-7 provide the parts outside the CDR3, is ETGVTQSPTHLIKTRGQQVTLRCSSQSGHNTVSWYQQALGQGPQFIFQYYREEENGRGNFPPRFSGLQFPNYSSELNVNALELDDSALYLCASSLGRAWDEQYFGPGTRLTVT.

This clone was counted a single time. V is TRBV6-4 and J is TRBJ1-1, with TRBD1 matching over 7 bases. CDR1 is MRHNA, CDR2 SNTAGT, per germline. CDR3 length equals 17 residues. Trimming took 2 bases from V and 1 from J; bases not matched to a gene: 10. The CDR3 spells CASSDPDRVWTNTEAFF. CDR3 DNA sequence: TGTGCCAGCAGTGACCCCGACAGGGTATGGACGAACACTGAAGCTTTCTTT.

J is TRBJ2-7 and V is TRBV28, with 12 bases aligning to TRBD2. Germline-derived CDR1 and CDR2 are MDHEN and SYDVKM. This CDR3 spans 15 amino acids. The V gene end was trimmed by 3 bases and the J gene end by 3 bases; junction bases not matched to a gene: 3. The CDR3 protein is CASSFRLAGVYEQYF. The CDR3 region has the DNA TGTGCCAGCAGTTTTAGACTAGCGGGAGTCTACGAGCAGTACTTC.